This passage covers 24 T cell receptor beta chains from one sample sequenced in a study of CD8 T cells in ankylosing spondylitis. General study results and limits: Apparently characteristic of ankylosing spondylitis blood was a TCR beta motif (eight highly homologous variants).

In TCRdb, the 5' RACE reads were re-called with MiXCR into one record per CDR3 protein. The sample includes more than 100,000 distinct CDR3 sequences, about a sixth of them seen just once. These receptors' targets are unknown. Sequencing was done on a sample of blood, either unsorted or a sorted T cell fraction (not recorded which). The receptors were sampled from a male donor with ankylosing spondylitis.

The CDR3 region is CATSATRTNEQFF. Here the CDR3 DNA reads TGTGCCACCAGTGCGACCAGAACCAATGAGCAGTTCTTC. The rearrangement links TRBV24-1 to TRBJ2-1; no clear D gene. Germline V gives CDR1 KGHDR, CDR2 SFDVKD. Trimming took 5 bases from V and 6 from J, leaving 10 bases between them. The CDR3 contains 13 residues.

This clonotype was counted between two and nine times. The chain joins TRBV14 to TRBJ2-5; D call uncertain. The germline V gene has CDR1 SGHDN and CDR2 FVKESK. Trimming removed 3 bases at V and 4 bases at J, with 15 bases between. There are 15 residues in the CDR3. The CDR3 spells CASSQGRPLGETQYF. As DNA, the CDR3 is TGTGCCAGCAGCCAGGGAAGACCTTTGGGAGAGACCCAGTACTTC.

J is TRBJ2-2 and V is TRBV4-3; tentative D call: TRBD1 (6 bases). The CDR3 contains 15 residues. Deletions cut 4 bases from V and 4 bases from J, with 13 bases between. Germline values: CDR1 LGHNA, CDR2 YSLEER. The CDR3 DNA is TGCGCCAGCAGCCTCCTCAGGGGTGGCACCGGGGAGCTGTTTTTT. Its protein product is CASSLLRGGTGELFF.

The V gene is TRBV5-1, the J gene TRBJ2-1; 8 bases align to TRBD1. There are 18 residues in the CDR3. Trimming cost V 4 bases and J 2 bases; bases outside gene matches: 14. Germline loops: CDR1 SGHRS, CDR2 YFSETQ. The CDR3 sequence is CASSPGQGGLATYNEQFF. In DNA form, the CDR3 reads TGCGCCAGCAGCCCTGGACAGGGCGGGCTAGCGACCTACAATGAGCAGTTCTTC.

The chain combines TRBV29-1 with TRBJ2-2; 8 bases are a match to TRBD2. Germline CDR1 is SQVTM and CDR2 is ANQGSEA. This CDR3 is 14 amino acids long. The V and J ends lost 6 bases and 5 bases, in that order; junction bases with no gene match: 8. This CDR3 is CSVPSGSGTGELFF. The DNA for the CDR3 is TGCAGCGTCCCAAGCGGGAGTGGTACCGGGGAGCTGTTTTTT.

This clonotype was picked up a small number of times. The V call is TRBV2, the J call TRBJ2-7, with a tentative D call TRBD1 (6 bases). The CDR3 extends over 16 amino acids. Germline V gene lookup returns CDR1 SNHLY and CDR2 FYNNEI. V gave up 2 bases and J gave up 1 base, with 15 bases separating them. CDR3 sequence: CASSESGTRFSYEQYF. Here the CDR3 DNA reads TGTGCCAGCAGTGAATCCGGGACAAGATTTTCCTACGAGCAGTACTTC.

Only a few counts were recorded for this clonotype. The CDR3 bases are TGTGCCAGCAGTTTAGTTGGGGGGGACTACGAGCAGTACTTC. Encoded protein: CASSLVGGDYEQYF. The chain uses TRBV28 and TRBJ2-7; 7 nucleotides line up with TRBD2. The trim removed 2 bases at V and 3 bases at J, leaving 4 bases unmatched. Germline CDR1 MDHEN, CDR2 SYDVKM. CDR3 size: 14 residues.

This clonotype has more than one count but fewer than ten. One end of the junction does not line up with germline, which may come from a read error. The V and J genes are TRBV5-6 and TRBJ2-7; 8 bases line up with TRBD2. The CDR3 is 13 amino acids. Per the germline V gene, CDR1 is SGHDT and CDR2 is YYEEEE. CDR3 region: CASSYNSGNEHYF. The CDR3 DNA follows: TGTGCCAGCAGCTATAATAGCGGGAACGAGCATTACTTC.

This clonotype was counted between two and nine times. The J gene is TRBJ2-7, the V gene TRBV5-1; 9 bases are shared with TRBD2. This CDR3 has 15 residues. J lost 1 base, V lost 1 base, and 3 bases had no gene match. Germline V gives CDR1 SGHRS, CDR2 YFSETQ. CDR3 loop: CASSLKSGGSYEQYF. The CDR3 bases are TGCGCCAGCAGCTTGAAAAGCGGGGGGTCCTACGAGCAGTACTTC.

Ten or more counts support this clonotype. The rearrangement joins TRBV12-3 or TRBV12-4 to TRBJ2-1, with no clear D. CDR3 length: 15 amino acids. V was clipped by 5 bases and J by 7 bases, with 18 bases between them. DNA for the CDR3: TGTGCCAGCAGTCCCGAGAATCAGCGTGAGAATGAGCAGTTCTTC. The encoded protein is CASSPENQRENEQFF.

This clonotype was seen a few times. This sequence joins TRBV11-1 and TRBJ2-7; no reliable D call. V was cut by 2 bases and J by 0 bases, with 11 bases left in between. The CDR3 runs to 15 residues. Germline-derived CDR1 and CDR2 are SGHAT and FQDESV (reference sequence). The CDR3 DNA reads as TGTGCCAGCAGCTTAACGGCCCAAAGCTCCTACGAGCAGTACTTC. Amino acids: CASSLTAQSSYEQYF.

This sequence joins TRBV3-1 and TRBJ2-1; D possibly corresponds to TRBD2 (5 bases). CDR3 length equals 18 residues. With 0 bases removed from V and 8 bases from J, the gap between germline ends came to 23 bases. Germline CDR1 and CDR2: LGHDT and YNNKEL (reference sequence). The CDR3 reads CASSQETFRDEFFDEQFF. CDR3 bases: TGTGCCAGCAGCCAAGAAACCTTCCGGGATGAGTTTTTCGATGAGCAGTTCTTC.

This clonotype appeared a few times. The V call is TRBV6-2 or TRBV6-3, the J call TRBJ2-1; 7 nucleotides line up with TRBD2. Trimming removed 8 bases from V and 7 bases from J; junction bases left unmatched: 5. The CDR3 extends over 12 amino acids. CDR1 and CDR2 from the germline V gene are MNHEY and SVGEGT. The CDR3 sequence: CASGRLANEQFF. CDR3 coding DNA: TGTGCCAGCGGCAGACTAGCAAATGAGCAGTTCTTC.

This clonotype came up many times. This rearrangement joins TRBV28 to TRBJ1-1; weak D call: TRBD1 (5 bases). The CDR3 is made up of 16 amino acids. CDR1 is MDHEN, CDR2 SYDVKM, per germline. Trimming took off 6 bases at V and 8 bases at J, with 25 bases between the two ends. The CDR3 sequence: CASSSGVRTWFTEAFF. In DNA form, the CDR3 reads TGTGCCAGCAGCTCGGGTGTCAGGACATGGTTTACGGAAGCTTTCTTT.

Only a few counts were recorded for this clonotype. The chain employs TRBV21-1 and TRBJ1-4; the table names TRBD1, a call not compared with the DNA. TRBV21-1 is given as a pseudogene. This CDR3 contains 16 residues. The CDR3 DNA reads TGTGCCAGCAGCAAAGACGGACAGGGCCTTAATGAAAAACTGTTTTTT. Protein sequence: CASSKDGQGLNEKLFF.

The V and J genes are TRBV5-1 and TRBJ2-7; D not resolved. CDR1 and CDR2 from the germline V gene are SGHRS and YFSETQ. The CDR3 covers 17 residues. V lost 4 bases, J lost 0 bases, and 20 bases lay in between. CDR3 sequence (DNA): TGCGCCAGCAGCCCTGATATCGGTGGCCTGGGCTCCTACGAGCAGTACTTC. Translated, it gives CASSPDIGGLGSYEQYF.

In this sample, this clonotype turned up many times. V gene TRBV4-1 combines with J gene TRBJ1-3; weak D call: TRBD1 (5 bases). The V and J ends lost 4 bases and 0 bases respectively, with 22 bases between them. CDR1 is MGHRA, CDR2 YSYEKL, per germline. This CDR3 comprises 19 residues. CDR3 in DNA: TGCGCCAGCAGCCCGCGACCTGGGACGGTGCGTTTCTCTGGAAACACCATATATTTT. This gives the protein CASSPRPGTVRFSGNTIYF.

This rearrangement joins TRBV27 to TRBJ2-7; 12 nucleotides agree with TRBD1. Per germline, CDR1 MNHEY and CDR2 SMNVEV (reference sequence). This CDR3 has 14 amino acids. Losses at the gene ends were 4 bases for V and 10 bases for J; bases not matched to a gene: 8. For the CDR3, the DNA is TGTGCCAGCAGTTCACCCGGGACAGGGGGCAACCAGTACTTC. The encoded protein is CASSSPGTGGNQYF.

The chain links TRBV9 to TRBJ2-1; 7 bases align to TRBD1. CDR3 length: 16 amino acids. Germline V lookup: CDR1 SGDLS, CDR2 YYNGEE. Trimming took 6 bases from V and 4 from J; bases not matched to a gene: 13. The CDR3 DNA sequence: TGTGCCAGCAACCCTTCCTCACAGGGGTGGTACAATGAGCAGTTCTTC. Translation: CASNPSSQGWYNEQFF.

This clonotype came up many times. V and J are TRBV4-1 and TRBJ2-1; the D is unclear. V was pared by 0 bases and J by 0 bases, with 24 bases between. The CDR3 has 21 amino acids. The germline V gene has CDR1 MGHRA and CDR2 YSYEKL. The CDR3 region is CASSQDSWAGRDQSSYNEQFF. CDR3 DNA sequence: TGCGCCAGCAGCCAAGATTCGTGGGCCGGCCGAGATCAGAGCTCCTACAATGAGCAGTTCTTC.

The chain joins TRBV27 to TRBJ2-7, with D hard to call. CDR1 is MNHEY and CDR2 is SMNVEV in the germline V gene (reference sequence). The CDR3 has 12 residues. V shed 3 bases and J shed 2 bases, with 5 bases lying between them. CDR3 in DNA: TGTGCCAGCAGTTTGCCTCCCTACGAGCAGTACTTC. This gives the protein CASSLPPYEQYF.

This clonotype appeared a few times. J is TRBJ2-4 and V is TRBV20-1; D tentatively reads TRBD1 or TRBD2 (5 bases each). V was cut by 3 bases and J by 5 bases, with 14 bases left in between. The germline gives CDR1 DFQATT, CDR2 SNEGSKA (reference sequence). The CDR3 is made up of 14 amino acids. CDR3 nucleotide sequence: TGCAGTGCTAGGGCCCCGGTGGGGGAAAACATTCAGTACTTC. This sequence encodes CSARAPVGENIQYF.

This chain links TRBV28 with TRBJ2-7; D unresolved. Per germline, CDR1 MDHEN and CDR2 SYDVKM. V lost 4 bases and J lost 2, with 9 bases in between. This CDR3 is built from 13 residues. The CDR3 spells CASSYGSAYEQYF. CDR3 in DNA: TGTGCCAGCAGTTACGGATCAGCCTACGAGCAGTACTTC.

This sequence joins TRBV7-3 and TRBJ2-1, with D perhaps matching TRBD1 (5 bases). Germline V gene lookup returns CDR1 SGHTA and CDR2 FQGTGA. The V end was cut by 2 bases, the J end by 6 bases, with 5 bases between. The CDR3 covers 12 residues. For the CDR3, the DNA is TGTGCCAGCAGCTTAGGGGCCAATGAGCAGTTCTTC. It encodes CASSLGANEQFF.